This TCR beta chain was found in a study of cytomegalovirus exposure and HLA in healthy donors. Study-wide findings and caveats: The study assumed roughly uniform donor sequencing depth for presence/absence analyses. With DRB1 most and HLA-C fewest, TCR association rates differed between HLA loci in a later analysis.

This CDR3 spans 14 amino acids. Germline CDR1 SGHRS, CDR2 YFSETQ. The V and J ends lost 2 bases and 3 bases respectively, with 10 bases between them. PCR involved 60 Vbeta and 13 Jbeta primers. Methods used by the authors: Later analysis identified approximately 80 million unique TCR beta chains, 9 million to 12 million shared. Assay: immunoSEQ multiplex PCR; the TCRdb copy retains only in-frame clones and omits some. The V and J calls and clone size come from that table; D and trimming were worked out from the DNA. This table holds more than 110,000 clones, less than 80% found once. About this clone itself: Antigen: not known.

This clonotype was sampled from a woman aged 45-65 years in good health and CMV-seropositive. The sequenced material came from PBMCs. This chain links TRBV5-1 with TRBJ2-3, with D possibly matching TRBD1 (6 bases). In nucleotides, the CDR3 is TGCGCCAGCAGCTTACAGGGAGCGACAGATACGCAGTATTTT. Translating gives CASSLQGATDTQYF. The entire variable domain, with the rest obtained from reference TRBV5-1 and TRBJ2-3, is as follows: KAGVTQTPRYLIKTRGQQVTLSCSPISGHRSVSWYQQTPGQGLQFLFEYFSETQRNKGNFPGRFSGRQFSNSRSEMNVSTLELGDSALYLCASSLQGATDTQYFGPGTRLTVL.